The 28 T cell receptor beta chains below come from one sample, sequenced in a study of T cell responses to AZD1222 COVID-19 vaccine. The method was immunoSEQ multiplex PCR; TCRdb's version includes in-frame clones alone and lacks a portion of them. The sample includes about 150,000 clones, more than 85% of them seen just once. The sample here was peripheral blood, taken after recovery from COVID-19. These receptors were collected from an adult who had recovered from COVID-19.

The rearrangement links TRBV5-6 to TRBJ2-1; 8 bases fit TRBD2. J lost 5 bases, V lost 4 bases, and 11 bases had no gene match. The CDR3 sequence is 16 residues long. Per germline, CDR1 SGHDT and CDR2 YYEEEE. In DNA form, the CDR3 reads TGTGCCAGCAGCCCGCCGGGGGGGGGACTAGACAATGAGCAGTTCTTC. As protein: CASSPPGGGLDNEQFF.

The chain joins TRBV6-5 to TRBJ2-7; D gene uncertain. Per the germline V gene, CDR1 is MNHEY and CDR2 is SVGAGI. Trimming pared 7 bases from V and 6 bases from J, leaving 13 bases between. The CDR3 spans 12 residues. CDR3 nucleotides: TGTGCCAGCACCCGATCCCGCAGCGAGCAGTACTTC. The encoded protein is CASTRSRSEQYF.

The chain combines TRBV10-3 with TRBJ2-5; no reliable D call. The CDR3 is made up of 13 amino acids. V gave up 7 bases and J gave up 2 bases, with 11 bases separating them. Germline V gives CDR1 ENHRY, CDR2 SYGVKD. Here the CDR3 DNA reads TGTGCCATCAATCCAGATCCTCAAGAGACCCAGTACTTC. Protein product: CAINPDPQETQYF.

The rearrangement links TRBV4-3 to TRBJ1-4; no reliable D call. CDR3 length: 16 residues. V dropped 0 bases and J dropped 6 bases, with 14 bases sitting between them. Germline assignment: CDR1 LGHNA and CDR2 YSLEER. CDR3 region: CASSQDLGGTYEKLFF. CDR3 bases: TGCGCCAGCAGCCAAGACCTGGGCGGAACCTATGAAAAACTGTTTTTT.

The chain recombines TRBV6-6 with TRBJ1-2, with D unclear. CDR1 MNHNY and CDR2 SVGAGI come from the germline V gene (reference sequence). V dropped 5 bases and J dropped 3 bases, with 7 bases sitting between them. This CDR3 spans 12 amino acids. CDR3 DNA: TGTGCCAGCAGTCCGGAATACTATGGCTACACCTTC. Amino acids: CASSPEYYGYTF.

This clone appeared a few times. The gene calls are TRBV5-1 and TRBJ1-3; no reliable D call. The CDR3 has 15 amino acids. V was trimmed by 0 bases and J by 4 bases, leaving 11 bases between them. Per the germline V gene, CDR1 is SGHRS and CDR2 is YFSETQ. The CDR3 loop reads CASSLALGSGNTIYF. The CDR3, as DNA: TGCGCCAGCAGCTTGGCCCTGGGGTCCGGAAACACCATATATTTT.

V gene TRBV6-5 combines with J gene TRBJ2-7, with D uncertain. The CDR3 runs to 13 residues. In germline, CDR1 is MNHEY, CDR2 SVGAGI. V was clipped by 6 bases and J by 7 bases, with 16 bases between them. CDR3 sequence: CASRPTGMGEQYF. The CDR3 nucleotides read TGTGCCAGCAGGCCCACTGGGATGGGGGAGCAGTACTTC.

This chain joins TRBV4-2 and TRBJ2-7; 9 positions match TRBD1. V lost 4 bases to trimming and J lost 4 bases; unmatched junction nucleotides: 26. The CDR3 has 21 amino acids. Germline CDR1 and CDR2: LGHNA and YNFKEQ. The CDR3 DNA sequence: TGTGCCAGCAGCCCGCAGACAGGGGGTAACGCTGGCGGGAGTGGTGGTTACGAGCAGTACTTC. Residues: CASSPQTGGNAGGSGGYEQYF.

This clone was counted a single time. V gene TRBV4-1 combines with J gene TRBJ2-1, with 8 positions matching TRBD2. CDR1 and CDR2 (germline): MGHRA, YSYEKL. The CDR3 contains 17 residues. V was clipped by 8 bases and J by 7 bases; unmatched bases: 19. CDR3 loop: CASHGALKASGQNEQFF. CDR3 nucleotide sequence: TGCGCCAGCCACGGGGCACTCAAGGCTAGCGGGCAGAATGAGCAGTTCTTC.

V usage is TRBV7-2 and J usage is TRBJ1-6, with TRBD1 matching 10 bases. CDR1 is SGHTA, CDR2 FQGNSA, per germline. Trimming removed 2 bases from V and 9 bases from J; junction bases left unmatched: 4. The CDR3 length is 15 residues. CDR3 protein: CASSLPGQGFSPLHF. The CDR3 DNA follows: TGTGCCAGCAGCTTACCGGGACAGGGGTTTTCACCCCTCCACTTT.

The chain couples TRBV6-5 to TRBJ1-5; D unclear. Trimming stripped 10 bases from V and 0 bases from J, with 13 bases between. CDR3 length equals 14 residues. The germline V gene encodes CDR1 MNHEY and CDR2 SVGAGI. The DNA for the CDR3 is TGTGCCATACGGACGGTCGATAGCAATCAGCCCCAGCATTTT. This translates into CAIRTVDSNQPQHF.

V is TRBV12-3 or TRBV12-4 and J is TRBJ2-5; no clear D gene. V was pared by 4 bases and J by 1 base, with 7 bases between. CDR3 length equals 13 residues. The DNA for the CDR3 is TGTGCCAGCAGTTCCGACACCCAAGAGACCCAGTACTTC. It encodes CASSSDTQETQYF.

This chain uses TRBV5-1 with TRBJ1-1; D gene ambiguous. The ends were cut back, 3 bases at V and 4 bases at J, with 16 bases in the middle. Germline CDR1 reads SGHRS; CDR2 reads YFSETQ. The length of the CDR3 is 15 residues. CDR3 region: CASSSQRVPPTEAFF. CDR3 in DNA: TGCGCCAGCAGCTCCCAGCGGGTCCCTCCCACTGAAGCTTTCTTT.

The chain combines TRBV9 with TRBJ2-1; a weak D match, TRBD1 (5 bases). The CDR3 runs 15 residues. V was cut by 0 bases and J by 2 bases, with 9 bases left in between. In germline, CDR1 is SGDLS, CDR2 YYNGEE. The CDR3 loop reads CASSVASGPYNEQFF. DNA of the CDR3: TGTGCCAGCAGCGTAGCGTCAGGGCCCTACAATGAGCAGTTCTTC.

In nucleotides, the CDR3 is TGTGCCAGCAGCCGCGGACAGGCTGTCTATGGCTACACCTTC. Residues: CASSRGQAVYGYTF. The chain is built from TRBV6-5 and TRBJ1-2; the match to TRBD1 covers 7 bases. Germline V gene data show CDR1 as MNHEY and CDR2 as SVGAGI. The CDR3 runs 14 residues. After removal of 6 bases from V and 4 bases from J, the junction contained 8 bases not matched to a gene.

V usage is TRBV28 and J usage is TRBJ2-1, with a weak D call TRBD1 (5 bases). This CDR3 is 17 amino acids long. V was cut by 5 bases and J by 1 base, with 18 bases left in between. In germline, CDR1 is MDHEN, CDR2 SYDVKM. The CDR3 nucleotides read TGTGCCAGCAGTACCGAGCGCGACAGTGAGTCCTACAATGAGCAGTTCTTC. The encoded protein is CASSTERDSESYNEQFF. Supplemented by reference TRBV28 and TRBJ2-1, the full variable domain reads DVKVTQSSRYLVKRTGEKVFLECVQDMDHENMFWYRQDPGLGLRLIYFSYDVKMKEKGDIPEGYSVSREKKERFSLILESASTNQTSMYLCASSTERDSESYNEQFFGPGTRLTVL.

CDR3 nucleotide sequence: TGTGCCAGCAGCCAAGTAGCTACAGAAGGAACTGAAGCTTTCTTT. Its protein product is CASSQVATEGTEAFF. The chain has TRBV4-2 and TRBJ1-1; D unresolved. The CDR3 length is 15 residues. In germline, CDR1 is LGHNA, CDR2 YNFKEQ. The V gene lost 1 base and the J gene lost 5 bases, with 14 bases spanning the gap.

The genes are TRBV18 and TRBJ1-1, with 7 bases identical to TRBD1. Germline CDR1 KGHSH, CDR2 LQKENI. V was clipped by 4 bases and J by 2 bases; unmatched bases: 7. This CDR3 is 15 amino acids long. The CDR3 DNA reads TGTGCCAGCTCACAAGGTAGGACAGGCAACACTGAAGCTTTCTTT. Translating it yields CASSQGRTGNTEAFF.

DNA of the CDR3: TGTGCCACCAGCACTCGGGAAACGGCTCGAAAACTGTTTTTT. It encodes CATSTRETARKLFF. The J gene is TRBJ1-4, the V gene TRBV15; D ambiguous. The CDR3 totals 14 residues. V lost 4 bases and J 10 bases, leaving 16 bases between the germline ends. The germline CDR1 and CDR2 sequences are LNHNV and YYDKDF (reference sequence).

The rearrangement joins TRBV14 to TRBJ1-2, with D possibly matching TRBD1 (6 bases). This CDR3 comprises 14 residues. Germline lookup yields CDR1 SGHDN and CDR2 FVKESK. V lost 4 bases and J lost 6, with 15 bases in between. Here the CDR3 reads CASSLTGRTHGYTF. The CDR3 nucleotides read TGTGCCAGCAGCCTAACAGGGAGGACCCATGGCTACACCTTC.

The gene calls are TRBV5-4 and TRBJ1-2; TRBD1 might be the D (5 bases). Germline loops: CDR1 SGHNT, CDR2 YYREEE (reference sequence). V was trimmed by 4 bases and J by 2 bases, leaving 18 bases between them. This CDR3 region has 16 residues. This CDR3 is CASSPPGERANYGYTF. The CDR3 region has the DNA TGTGCCAGCAGCCCCCCGGGGGAGAGAGCGAACTATGGCTACACCTTC.

The chain recombines TRBV3-1 (or the pseudogene TRBV3-2) with TRBJ2-7, with 9 bases identical to TRBD2. The germline V gene encodes CDR1 LGHDT and CDR2 YNNKEL (reference sequence). This CDR3 has 14 residues. Trimming removed 0 bases from V and 4 bases from J; junction bases left unmatched: 1. The CDR3 here is CASSQDTSGYEQYF. CDR3 nucleotides: TGTGCCAGCAGCCAAGATACTAGCGGGTACGAGCAGTACTTC.

This sequence joins TRBV27 and TRBJ2-5; D uncertain. Trimming shortened V by 5 bases and J by 5 bases, and 15 bases separated the two germline ends. The CDR3 has 14 residues. Germline lookup yields CDR1 MNHEY and CDR2 SMNVEV (reference sequence). The CDR3 reads CASSRTRIRETQYF. CDR3 in DNA: TGTGCCAGCAGTCGGACGAGGATCCGGGAGACCCAGTACTTC.

This rearrangement joins TRBV5-4 to TRBJ1-2; 7 nucleotides align to TRBD1. CDR3 length: 13 amino acids. With V trimmed by 2 bases and J by 7 bases, 5 bases remained unmatched. The germline V gene has CDR1 SGHNT and CDR2 YYREEE (reference sequence). In DNA form, the CDR3 reads TGTGCCAGCAGCTTCGACAGGGTAGGTGGCTACACCTTC. Translating gives CASSFDRVGGYTF.

This clone was recorded only once. The chain employs TRBV15 and TRBJ1-2, with TRBD1 identical over 9 bases. Germline V lookup: CDR1 LNHNV, CDR2 YYDKDF (reference sequence). The ends lost 5 bases at V and 3 bases at J; junction bases unmatched: 4. The CDR3 runs 14 residues. CDR3 loop: CATSYRDRDYGYTF. Here the CDR3 DNA reads TGTGCCACCAGCTACCGGGACAGGGACTATGGCTACACCTTC.

V and J are TRBV5-1 and TRBJ2-3, with a tentative D call TRBD2 (6 bases). CDR1 SGHRS and CDR2 YFSETQ come from the germline V gene. The CDR3 has 15 amino acids. Trimming shortened V by 3 bases and J by 3 bases, and 14 bases separated the two germline ends. The CDR3 nucleotides are TGCGCCAGCAGCTCCCTAGCGACCCAAACAGATACGCAGTATTTT. It encodes CASSSLATQTDTQYF.

The chain joins TRBV2 to TRBJ2-1; possible D gene TRBD1, 5 bases. Trimming pared 7 bases from V and 8 bases from J, leaving 12 bases between. Per the germline V gene, CDR1 is SNHLY and CDR2 is FYNNEI. This CDR3 comprises 12 residues. CDR3 bases: TGTGCCAGCAACGCAGGGCGTGATGAGCAGTTCTTC. Translating gives CASNAGRDEQFF.

The chain carries TRBV6-5 and TRBJ1-4; D might be TRBD1 (6 bases). This CDR3 is built from 16 residues. Trimming cost V 2 bases and J 3 bases, with 13 bases left between them. Per the germline V gene, CDR1 is MNHEY and CDR2 is SVGAGI. CDR3 amino acids: CASSYPLGGPNEKLFF. For the CDR3, the DNA is TGTGCCAGCAGTTACCCCCTAGGGGGGCCTAATGAAAAACTGTTTTTT.